These T cell receptor beta chains were read from a single sample in a study of T cells after yellow fever vaccination. TCRdb independently ran MiXCR on the 5' RACE reads; one entry per CDR3 protein. Here the sample spans some 150,000 distinct CDR3 sequences, around 9% being singletons. This specimen consisted of CD8+ T cells sorted from PBMCs, obtained 45 days after the yellow fever booster vaccination. These receptor sequences come from a man younger than 30 who received the YFV17D yellow fever vaccine. Both conserved end residues are part of each CDR3. Each record gives: V gene, J gene, clone size, D gene, CDR3 DNA, CDR3 protein. The D gene is left open where the match is weak. Rows give clone size only sometimes, using once, few, many, or a class for an expanded clone.

v_call: TRBV4-2
j_call: TRBJ2-3
clone_size: many
d_call: -
cdr3_nt: TGTGCCAGCAGCCAAGGAGCCCTTCCCACAGATACGCAGTATTTT
cdr3_aa: CASSQGALPTDTQYF

v_call: TRBV19
j_call: TRBJ2-5
clone_size: -
d_call: TRBD1
cdr3_nt: TGTGCCAGTAGTGCCGAGGGGGCGACTGTGACCCAGTACTTC
cdr3_aa: CASSAEGATVTQYF

v_call: TRBV11-2
j_call: TRBJ2-1
clone_size: few
d_call: -
cdr3_nt: TGTGCCAGCAGCTCCGCTGATCCTAGCCCCTTCTACAATGAGCAGTTCTTC
cdr3_aa: CASSSADPSPFYNEQFF

v_call: TRBV6-5
j_call: TRBJ2-7
clone_size: few
d_call: TRBD1
cdr3_nt: TGTGCCAGCATCCCGGGACCGGGACAGGGCTTCTACGAGCAGTACTTC
cdr3_aa: CASIPGPGQGFYEQYF

v_call: TRBV7-9
j_call: TRBJ2-7
clone_size: -
d_call: TRBD1
cdr3_nt: TGTGCCAGCAGCTTGGTCGGGCCGGGGACAGGGGCGGCCTACGAGCAGTACTTC
cdr3_aa: CASSLVGPGTGAAYEQYF

v_call: TRBV7-2
j_call: TRBJ1-2
clone_size: once
d_call: -
cdr3_nt: TGTGCCAGCAGCGCCCGAGTGATTGGCTACACCTTC
cdr3_aa: CASSARVIGYTF

v_call: TRBV7-9
j_call: TRBJ1-1
clone_size: many
d_call: TRBD1
cdr3_nt: TGTGCCAGCAGCTCCGCACAGGGACAGGCGATCGAAGCTTTCTTT
cdr3_aa: CASSSAQGQAIEAFF

v_call: TRBV6-6
j_call: TRBJ1-1
clone_size: -
d_call: -
cdr3_nt: TGTGCCAGCAGTTACTCCAACCTCAGGGCTGGCGCTGAAGCTTTCTTT
cdr3_aa: CASSYSNLRAGAEAFF

v_call: TRBV7-9
j_call: TRBJ2-1
clone_size: few
d_call: -
cdr3_nt: TGTGCCAGCAGCCACCCCGTAGGGGGGAGCGAGCAGTTCTTC
cdr3_aa: CASSHPVGGSEQFF

v_call: TRBV5-1
j_call: TRBJ2-2
clone_size: -
d_call: -
cdr3_nt: TGCGCCAGCAGCTTGGCCTGGGAAACGGACGGGGAGCTGTTTTTT
cdr3_aa: CASSLAWETDGELFF

v_call: TRBV14
j_call: TRBJ2-5
clone_size: -
d_call: TRBD1
cdr3_nt: TGTGCCAGCAGCCAAGAAGGACAGGGGTTTTGGGAGACCCAGTACTTC
cdr3_aa: CASSQEGQGFWETQYF

v_call: TRBV5-1
j_call: TRBJ1-1
clone_size: many
d_call: -
cdr3_nt: TGCGCCAGCAGCTGGGGGGGCATGAACACTGAAGCTTTCTTT
cdr3_aa: CASSWGGMNTEAFF

v_call: TRBV9
j_call: TRBJ1-1
clone_size: -
d_call: TRBD1
cdr3_nt: TGTGCCAGCAGCGCCGGGACAGGCACTGAAGCTTTCTTT
cdr3_aa: CASSAGTGTEAFF